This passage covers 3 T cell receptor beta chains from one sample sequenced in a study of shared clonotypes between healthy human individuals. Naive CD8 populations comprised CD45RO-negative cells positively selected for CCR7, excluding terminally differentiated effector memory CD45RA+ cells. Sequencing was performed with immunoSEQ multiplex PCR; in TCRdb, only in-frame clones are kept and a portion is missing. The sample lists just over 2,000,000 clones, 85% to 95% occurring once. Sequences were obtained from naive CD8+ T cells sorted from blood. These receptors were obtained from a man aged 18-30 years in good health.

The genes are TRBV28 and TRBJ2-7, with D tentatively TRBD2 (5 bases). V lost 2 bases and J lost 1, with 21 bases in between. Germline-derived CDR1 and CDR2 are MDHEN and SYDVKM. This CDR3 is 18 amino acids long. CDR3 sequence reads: CASSLKVGVERLSYEQYF. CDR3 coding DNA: TGTGCCAGCAGTTTAAAGGTTGGGGTCGAGCGGTTATCCTACGAGCAGTACTTC. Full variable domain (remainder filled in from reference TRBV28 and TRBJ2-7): DVKVTQSSRYLVKRTGEKVFLECVQDMDHENMFWYRQDPGLGLRLIYFSYDVKMKEKGDIPEGYSVSREKKERFSLILESASTNQTSMYLCASSLKVGVERLSYEQYFGPGTRLTVT.

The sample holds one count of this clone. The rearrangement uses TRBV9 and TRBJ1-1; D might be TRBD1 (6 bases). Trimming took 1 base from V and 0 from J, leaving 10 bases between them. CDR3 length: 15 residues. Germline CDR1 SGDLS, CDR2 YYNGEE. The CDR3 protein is CASSVQQGLNTEAFF. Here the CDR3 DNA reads TGTGCCAGCAGCGTACAACAGGGATTGAACACTGAAGCTTTCTTT.

The CDR3, as DNA: TGCGCCAGCAGCCAAGACACCGGGACTCCCCGTTCCGGGGAGCTGTTTTTT. Translation gives CASSQDTGTPRSGELFF. The V and J genes are TRBV4-3 and TRBJ2-2, with TRBD2 as a possible D gene (6 bases). The ends were cut back, 0 bases at V and 6 bases at J, with 17 bases in the middle. The CDR3 contains 17 residues. Germline V gives CDR1 LGHNA, CDR2 YSLEER.